This record covers a single T cell receptor (beta chain). Its antigen is not yet known. No base qualities exist here, and no much larger clone lies one base off it. These data come from a study of blood T cell repertoires in COVID-19 (dated by TCRdb to 2018 to 2021). Regarding the research as a whole: The collaborator samples originated in the United States, Italy and Spain and spanned the acute and convalescent phases of COVID-19. Where HLA class I and class II types were available, the types were taken from metadata supplied by the sample provider, not from assay-based typing. The repertoires were made available in a free public database intended to serve as a resource for research on the immune response to SARS-CoV-2. A de-identified subject ID, COVID-19 status, age in years and sex were almost always included in the sample metadata. The prospective study material was composed of cDNA or gDNA derived from T cells, B-cell-depleted T cells, or PBMCs. The samples were drawn from two sources: the first 160 participants of the ongoing ImmuneRACE study, and fewer than 1,500 subjects contributed by 6 global collaborators. Subjects who had been exposed to COVID-19, were actively infected with it, or had recovered from it provided the deeply sampled blood TCRbeta repertoires that made up the dataset. What the work shows at the level of the full study, not this receptor alone: The amount of clinical and demographic metadata varied by source and participant and was provided uncurated.

Trimming removed 3 bases from V and 4 bases from J, leaving 21 bases between the germline ends. From a lookup of the germline V gene (reference sequence), CDR1 and CDR2 are WNHNN and SYGVQD. Its CDR3 holds 18 amino acids, cysteine through phenylalanine. Only the CDR3 part of the read is kept: 54 bases, read in frame from the first base. TCRbeta CDR3 regions were amplified from genomic DNA by means of the immunoSEQ Assay, a bias-controlled multiplex PCR. For the original study's pipeline: Nucleated cell counts per sample were estimated from amplification of reference gene primers within the assay. To quantify the absolute abundance of each unique TCRbeta CDR3 rearrangement, sequence reads were collapsed and filtered. For each sample, productive Simpson clonality was calculated by taking the square root of Simpson's diversity index across productive rearrangements. As stored in TCRdb, this immuneACCESS dataset retains in-frame rearrangements with V and J assigned. A fraction of the clones does not appear; measured against another copy, unresolved V genes explain less than half of the discrepancy, and the remainder lacks a known reason. Clone size and the V and J calls come from that table; the DNA yielded D and trimming. This sample has around 56,000 clones in its table, and 90% of those were observed once. Clones ranked in the top ten supply roughly 15% of the sample.

The collaborating institutions used their own protocols to collect whole blood in K2EDTA tubes. Collaborator samples were shipped for TCRbeta analysis as frozen whole blood, isolated PBMCs, or DNA extracted from either sample type. The sequencing input was peripheral blood. This chain is built from TRBV10-1 and TRBJ1-4; the D gene assignment is ambiguous. This receptor was obtained from a man older than 75 with acute or convalescent COVID-19. The bases read TGCGCCAGCAGTGAATCCGGACGAGGACTATCCTTTAATGAAAAACTGTTTTTT. It specifies CASSESGRGLSFNEKLFF.